The present entry profiles one T cell receptor beta chain with its context. Its antigen is not yet known. No base quality values were provided; no much bigger clone lies one nucleotide off. TCRbeta CDR3 regions were amplified from genomic DNA using the immunoSEQ Assay, a bias-controlled multiplex PCR. On the study's bioinformatics: The number of nucleated cells in each sample was estimated by amplification of reference gene primers within the assay. To quantify the absolute abundance of each unique TCRbeta CDR3 rearrangement, sequence reads were collapsed and filtered. Productive Simpson clonality was computed per sample as the square root of Simpson's diversity index over productive rearrangements. Held by TCRdb, this immuneACCESS table contains in-frame sequences only and omits some clones. Under half of the omission traces to an unresolved V gene where checked; the cause of the rest is unknown. D and trimming were read from the DNA, whereas the V and J calls and clone size are those reported in that table. Recorded for this sample are hundreds of thousands of clones; around 81% of them occurred a single time. The top ten hold around 7.5% of the sample.

In Seattle, one collaborating source enrolled patients while the infection was active and tracked those patients longitudinally over the course of disease. Collaborating institutions collected whole blood in K2EDTA tubes following their own protocols. For TCRbeta analysis, collaborators shipped samples in one of three forms: frozen whole blood, isolated PBMCs, or DNA extracted from either of those sample types. The data derive from a study of blood T cell repertoires in COVID-19 (dated by TCRdb to 2018 to 2020). Regarding the complete study: The collaborator samples originated in the United States, Italy and Spain and spanned the acute and convalescent phases of COVID-19. Where available, HLA class I and class II types were taken from metadata supplied by the sample provider and were not determined by assay-based typing. The samples were drawn from the first 160 participants of the ongoing ImmuneRACE study and from about 1,200 subjects provided by 6 global collaborators. The sample metadata nearly always contained a de-identified subject ID, COVID-19 status, age in years and sex. A freely available public database, intended as a resource for researchers studying the immune response to SARS-CoV-2, is where the repertoires were released. The dataset comprised deeply sampled blood TCRbeta repertoires from subjects exposed to, actively infected with, or recovered from COVID-19. The material from the prospective study consisted of cDNA or gDNA derived from T cells, B-cell-depleted T cells, or PBMCs. Summary of the overall study and its limitations: The quantity of clinical and demographic metadata differed by source and by participant and was supplied without curation.

Ends trimmed: V by 6 bases, J by 3 bases; bases unmatched to a gene: 4. The germline V gene (reference sequence) sets CDR1 to LNHDA and CDR2 to SQIVND. The CDR3, from cysteine to phenylalanine, totals 14 residues. Just CDR3 DNA is preserved here, 42 bases in frame from base 1. The TCR comes from a woman of 80 years or more with COVID-19, enrolled during active disease. The V gene is TRBV19 and the J gene is TRBJ2-7; 11 bases in between match TRBD2. Sequenced material: peripheral blood. At the DNA level, the sequence is TGTGCCAGTAGCAGAACTAGCGGGGGCTACGAGCAGTACTTC. This is translated as CASSRTSGGYEQYF. Extended through the reference TRBV19 and TRBJ2-7 proteins, this CDR3 yields the full variable domain: DGGITQSPKYLFRKEGQNVTLSCEQNLNHDAMYWYRQDPGQGLRLIYYSQIVNDFQKGDIAEGYSVSREKKESFPLTVTSAQKNPTAFYLCASSRTSGGYEQYFGPGTRLTVT.